This T cell receptor beta chain was found in a study of a mutant IDH1 vaccine in newly diagnosed glioma. In the study overall: Treated patients comprised approximately 60% males and around 40% females, mean age roughly 40 years. It was radiotherapy, temozolomide, or both that patients received previously, with most receiving both.

Study-level points and caveats: The occurrence of vaccine-induced immune responses was seen in more than 85% of patients.

Profiled with immunoSEQ multiplex PCR; TCRdb holds only in-frame clones, not every one. Of roughly 34,000 clones listed, around nine tenths are singletons. The time point denotes: week 47, end of study. Every single dose of the vaccine, 300 ug of mutant IDH1 20-mer peptide, came with topical imiquimod. Trimming pared 2 bases from V and 0 bases from J, leaving 6 bases between. CDR3 length: 14 amino acids. Looked up from germline, CDR1 is SGHDT and CDR2 is YYEEEE. Details on this clone: Its target is not known. Additional DNA sequences in this sample encode the identical CDR3.

This clonotype was sampled from a woman in her twenties or thirties with glioma. V and J are TRBV5-6 and TRBJ2-1; unclear D gene. The source was PBMCs, collected from a glioma patient whose treatment included an IDH1 peptide vaccine. For the CDR3, the DNA is TGTGCCAGCAGCTTCCCGAGCTCCTACAATGAGCAGTTCTTC. This sequence encodes CASSFPSSYNEQFF.